One and the same sample provided the 12 T cell receptor beta chains below, sequenced in a study of graft-versus-host responses after intestinal transplantation. What these receptors recognize is not known. This table comes from immunoSEQ multiplex PCR, and its TCRdb copy is limited to in-frame clones, with some not included. The sample has over 100,000 clones; 85% to 95% are singletons. This specimen consisted of unstimulated CD8+ T cells sorted from spleen or lymph node cells, obtained before transplant. These receptor sequences come from a human donor who was the organ donor for an intestinal transplant.

This clone was counted a single time. The chain's CDR3 is CASSQDALAGGHNEQFF. In DNA form, the CDR3 reads TGCGCCAGCAGCCAAGATGCGCTAGCGGGAGGGCACAATGAGCAGTTCTTC. The chain carries TRBV4-3 and TRBJ2-1, with 12 bases matching TRBD2. The CDR3 runs to 17 residues. V dropped 0 bases and J dropped 5; count of bases not matched to a gene: 5. The germline V gene has CDR1 LGHNA and CDR2 YSLEER.

To note about this clone: The same CDR3 is also encoded by other DNA sequences in this sample. The chain uses TRBV27 and TRBJ2-2, with D uncertain. The V gene's germline CDR1 is MNHEY and CDR2 SMNVEV (reference sequence). This CDR3 spans 13 amino acids. Trimming removed 4 bases at V and 5 bases at J, with 8 bases between. The CDR3 nucleotides read TGTGCCAGCAGTTCGTCCGGTACCGGGGAGCTGTTTTTT. This encodes CASSSSGTGELFF.

The rearrangement joins TRBV27 to TRBJ2-4; possibly TRBD1 or TRBD2 for D (5 bases each). The ends were cut back, 4 bases at V and 8 bases at J, with 21 bases in the middle. Looked up from germline, CDR1 is MNHEY and CDR2 is SMNVEV (reference sequence). There are 16 residues in the CDR3. CDR3 sequence: CASSSPKDMVSDIQYF. CDR3 sequence (DNA): TGTGCCAGCAGTTCCCCTAAGGACATGGTTAGCGACATTCAGTACTTC.

This clone was seen a single time. V gene TRBV28 combines with J gene TRBJ1-5; possibly TRBD1 for D (5 bases). CDR1 is MDHEN and CDR2 is SYDVKM in the germline V gene. The germline V and J ends were trimmed by 6 bases and 7 bases, with 28 bases remaining between them. The CDR3 covers 18 residues. CDR3 residues: CASRQSPLQVGSEQPQHF. The CDR3 nucleotides read TGTGCCAGCAGACAATCTCCGCTACAGGTCGGGTCAGAGCAGCCCCAGCATTTT.

V usage is TRBV4-3 and J usage is TRBJ2-7; possible D gene TRBD1, 6 bases. This CDR3 has 15 residues. Germline assignment: CDR1 LGHNA and CDR2 YSLEER. Trimming pared 1 base from V and 2 bases from J, leaving 12 bases between. The CDR3 coding sequence is TGCGCCAGCAGCCAAGTGCTAGACAGGCCCTACGAGCAGTACTTC. Encoded protein: CASSQVLDRPYEQYF.

This clone was seen only once. The CDR3 spells CASSPGGGHEQYF. As DNA, the CDR3 is TGTGCCAGCAGTCCTGGGGGGGGGCACGAGCAGTACTTC. J is TRBJ2-5 and V is TRBV7-6, with D possibly TRBD2 on 7 matching bases. The J call could be wrong; TRBJ2-7 is a better fit for the DNA end. Germline values: CDR1 SGHVS, CDR2 FNYEAQ. The CDR3 covers 13 residues.

This rearrangement joins TRBV29-1 to TRBJ2-1; D unresolved. The CDR3 runs to 14 residues. The germline CDR1 and CDR2 sequences are SQVTM and ANQGSEA. Deletions cut 7 bases from V and 4 bases from J, with 17 bases between. For the CDR3, the DNA is TGCAGCGCTAGGGTCCAGAGAAGGTACAATGAGCAGTTCTTC. Protein sequence: CSARVQRRYNEQFF.

V and J are TRBV29-1 and TRBJ1-1; D possibly corresponds to TRBD1 (6 bases). Per the germline V gene, CDR1 is SQVTM and CDR2 is ANQGSEA. This CDR3 contains 12 residues. V lost 7 bases to trimming and J lost 3 bases, with 12 bases between them. CDR3 nucleotide sequence: TGCAGCGCCACAGGGTCCCACACTGAAGCTTTCTTT. Encoded protein: CSATGSHTEAFF.

The genes are TRBV7-9 and TRBJ2-7, with no clear D. This CDR3 has 14 residues. Germline V gene data show CDR1 as SEHNR and CDR2 as FQNEAQ (reference sequence). V lost 5 bases to trimming and J lost 3 bases, with 14 bases between them. The CDR3 region is CASSPHISNYEQYF. Written as DNA, the CDR3 is TGTGCCAGCAGCCCCCATATCTCTAACTACGAGCAGTACTTC.

The genes are TRBV30 and TRBJ1-1; D ambiguous. Trimming shortened V by 7 bases and J by 7 bases, and 22 bases separated the two germline ends. The CDR3 sequence is 14 residues long. Per germline, CDR1 GTSNPN and CDR2 SVGIG (reference sequence). The CDR3 loop is CASLSGKRIIEAFF. The CDR3 nucleotides read TGTGCCTCACTCTCTGGGAAAAGAATAATTGAAGCTTTCTTT.

The rearrangement links TRBV5-1 to TRBJ2-2; D is undetermined. CDR3 length: 14 amino acids. The ends were cut back, 1 base at V and 7 bases at J, with 11 bases in the middle. Germline values: CDR1 SGHRS, CDR2 YFSETQ. CDR3 DNA: TGCGCCAGCAGCTTGTCGGTGGGTGGCGGGGAGCTGTTTTTT. The encoded protein is CASSLSVGGGELFF. The full variable domain, rest sourced from reference TRBV5-1 and TRBJ2-2, is KAGVTQTPRYLIKTRGQQVTLSCSPISGHRSVSWYQQTPGQGLQFLFEYFSETQRNKGNFPGRFSGRQFSNSRSEMNVSTLELGDSALYLCASSLSVGGGELFFGEGSRLTVL.

The chain recombines TRBV5-5 with TRBJ1-1; D unresolved. The length of the CDR3 is 14 residues. The V end was cut by 2 bases, the J end by 0 bases, with 8 bases between. The V gene's germline CDR1 is SGHKS and CDR2 YYEKEE (reference sequence). Here the CDR3 reads CASSFYFLNTEAFF. The CDR3 nucleotides are TGTGCCAGCAGCTTTTATTTTCTGAACACTGAAGCTTTCTTT.